One TCR beta chain is described in this entry. The data belong to a study of blood T cell repertoires in COVID-19. The length of the CDR3 is 12 residues. Germline CDR1 and CDR2: SGHRS and YFSETQ. V gave up 1 base and J gave up 4 bases, with 6 bases separating them. Under the authors' procedure: Estimates of nucleated cell counts were drawn from the amplification of reference gene primers. Using immunoSEQ multiplex PCR, the repertoire was profiled, and TCRdb retains in-frame clones only, with some absent. V and J calls and clone size are as listed in that table; D and trimming were resolved from the DNA. The sample lists around 300,000 clones; about 89% were seen once. Adults between about 18 and 95 years of age took part from fewer than 30 US areas. Among Cohort 3 donors, those recovered had two negative PCRs, clearance, or symptom resolution.

The sample consisted of PBMCs or T cells enriched from blood (not recorded which). This clonotype originated in a woman aged 25 to 45 who had recovered from COVID-19. V gene TRBV5-1 combines with J gene TRBJ2-7; D call uncertain. The CDR3 nucleotides are TGCGCCAGCAGCTTGAACAGTTACGAGCAGTACTTC. This sequence encodes CASSLNSYEQYF.